This section outlines one T cell receptor (beta chain) sequence together with its context. Original processing notes: Reference gene primer amplification in the assay estimated nucleated cell counts. The assay was immunoSEQ multiplex PCR, and TCRdb's table has in-frame clones only and misses some. That table gives V, J and clone size, and the DNA gave D and trimming. The sample comprises fewer than 250,000 clones, about nine tenths of which are singletons, and less than 4.5% rests with the top ten. Trimming pared 5 bases from V and 0 bases from J, leaving 13 bases between. The CDR3 totals 15 residues. CDR1 LNHDA and CDR2 SQIVND come from the germline V gene (reference sequence). This record belongs to a study of blood T cell repertoires in COVID-19. Overall study: Sites across the United States, Italy and Spain contributed samples from acute and convalescent COVID-19. PBMCs, B-cell-depleted T cells, or T cells were the source of the cDNA or gDNA that made up the material.

The receptor comes from a middle-aged man with acute or convalescent COVID-19. The chain has TRBV19 and TRBJ1-1; TRBD1 is a possible D gene (6 bases). The sample was peripheral blood. The CDR3 DNA follows: TGTGCCAGTAGTCACTCAGGGGCCTTGAACACTGAAGCTTTCTTT. Amino acids: CASSHSGALNTEAFF.